There are a few counts of the clone carrying this TCR beta chain. The antigen is unknown. Using CD45RO/CCR7/CD25/CD127/CD95/CD27, CD4+ naive, central memory, regulatory and stem cell-like memory cells were sorted. Every sorted population was more than 95% pure. The data originate from a study of beta chain features in type 1 diabetes. Background on the study: Similarity in age, gender and cell yields was seen between patients and healthy donors. Roughly 98 million sorted cells were examined across all samples. Findings and limits, study-wide: Type 1 diabetes patients had TCRB CDR3s that were shorter (moderately but significantly so) in all four CD4+ subsets.

The germline V gene encodes CDR1 SGHTA and CDR2 FQGTGA. Trimming shortened V by 3 bases and J by 0 bases, and 12 bases separated the two germline ends. The length of the CDR3 is 15 residues. Expressed TCRB transcripts were sequenced after all isolated RNA was converted to cDNA. Generated by immunoSEQ multiplex PCR, the TCRdb table keeps only in-frame clones and is missing some. This table holds some 350,000 clones, approximately 15% found once. The source is a woman aged 18-29 years with type 1 diabetes. This rearrangement joins TRBV7-3 to TRBJ2-7, with D tentatively TRBD2 (5 bases). The sequencing input was naive CD4+ T cells from blood. CDR3 DNA sequence: TGTGCCAGCAGCTTGACCTTTGGGAGCTCCTACGAGCAGTACTTC. It encodes CASSLTFGSSYEQYF. The whole variable domain, remainder taken from reference TRBV7-3 and TRBJ2-7, is GAGVSQTPSNKVTEKGKYVELRCDPISGHTALYWYRQSLGQGPEFLIYFQGTGAADDSGLPNDRFFAVRPEGSVSTLKIQRTERGDSAVYLCASSLTFGSSYEQYFGPGTRLTVT.